The T cell receptor (beta chain) under discussion was sequenced for a study of blood T cell repertoires in COVID-19. Method: immunoSEQ multiplex PCR; TCRdb's copy keeps in-frame clones and lacks some. The sample has about 220,000 clones; around 89% are singletons. Per germline, CDR1 SEHNR and CDR2 FQNEAQ (reference sequence). This CDR3 has 17 amino acids. Trimming stripped 0 bases from V and 0 bases from J, with 14 bases between. V gene TRBV7-9 combines with J gene TRBJ1-1; D is unresolved. Material for sequencing was PBMCs or T cells enriched from blood (not recorded which). This clonotype was sampled from a woman younger than 35 in a cohort exposed to, infected with or recovered from COVID-19 (not recorded which). CDR3 amino acids: CASSLAHGFGVNTEAFF. CDR3 sequence (DNA): TGTGCCAGCAGCTTAGCCCACGGTTTCGGGGTGAACACTGAAGCTTTCTTT.